The 13 T cell receptor beta chains given below trace back to one sample, sequenced in a study of OX40 agonist ivuxolimab in advanced cancers. Assay: immunoSEQ multiplex PCR; the TCRdb copy retains only in-frame clones and omits some. The table shows 90,000 to 120,000 clones, with approximately 90% occurring only once. The sequences come from CD4+ or CD8+ T cells sorted from blood, collected in a trial of the OX40 agonist ivuxolimab. These receptor sequences come from an adult with an advanced solid tumor such as melanoma, head and neck, liver or kidney cancer.

This rearrangement joins TRBV28 to TRBJ1-1, with a possible D match to TRBD1 (5 bases). Per germline, CDR1 MDHEN and CDR2 SYDVKM. The CDR3 sequence is 13 residues long. Trimming pared 8 bases from V and 3 bases from J, leaving 13 bases between. The CDR3 nucleotides read TGTGCCAGCGCCCGGGGGGGGTACACTGAAGCTTTCTTT. This encodes CASARGGYTEAFF.

J is TRBJ2-5 and V is TRBV5-1; TRBD1 matches at 8 bases. This CDR3 has 15 residues. The germline CDR1 and CDR2 sequences are SGHRS and YFSETQ. V dropped 1 base and J dropped 2; count of bases not matched to a gene: 4. The CDR3 DNA sequence: TGCGCCAGCAGCTTGTGGGGACAGGAGCAAGAGACCCAGTACTTC. It specifies CASSLWGQEQETQYF.

The rearrangement uses TRBV4-2 and TRBJ2-2; D may be TRBD2 (7 bases). Germline CDR1 LGHNA, CDR2 YNFKEQ. CDR3 length: 16 residues. V was clipped by 6 bases and J by 4 bases, with 18 bases between them. CDR3 sequence (DNA): TGTGCCAGCAGTGGGAGGGGGAACGGGGGCACCGGGGAGCTGTTTTTT. As protein: CASSGRGNGGTGELFF.

This clone was seen a single time. This chain joins TRBV10-3 and TRBJ2-7; D possibly corresponds to TRBD2 (6 bases). The CDR3 runs to 13 residues. Germline V lookup: CDR1 ENHRY, CDR2 SYGVKD. V was clipped by 7 bases and J by 5 bases, with 15 bases between them. The CDR3 region is CAITGSFGDEQYF. The CDR3 DNA reads TGTGCCATCACCGGGAGTTTCGGGGACGAGCAGTACTTC.

The chain employs TRBV7-9 and TRBJ1-1; D uncertain. The CDR3 totals 15 residues. V was cut by 2 bases and J by 0 bases, with 10 bases left in between. CDR1 SEHNR and CDR2 FQNEAQ come from the germline V gene (reference sequence). Written as DNA, the CDR3 is TGTGCCAGCAGCTTACAAAGTCTGATGAACACTGAAGCTTTCTTT. It translates to CASSLQSLMNTEAFF.

The chain has TRBV28 and TRBJ2-7; TRBD2 aligns across 8 bases. Germline CDR1 reads MDHEN; CDR2 reads SYDVKM. This CDR3 has 14 amino acids. J gave up 6 bases and V 7 bases, and 11 bases lay outside the gene matches. The CDR3: CASKRGLVRSEQYF. The DNA of the CDR3 is TGTGCCAGCAAACGGGGACTAGTTCGTTCCGAGCAGTACTTC.

This clone was observed a single time. The rearrangement uses TRBV6-6 and TRBJ2-7, with D perhaps TRBD1 (6 bases). The CDR3 loop spans 13 amino acids. The germline V and J ends were trimmed by 8 bases and 2 bases, with 13 bases remaining between them. Germline CDR1 and CDR2: MNHNY and SVGAGI (reference sequence). The CDR3 DNA reads TGTGCCAGCCGGGACACTTCGACCTACGAGCAGTACTTC. This codes for CASRDTSTYEQYF.

This rearrangement joins TRBV28 to TRBJ2-2; D possibly uses TRBD1 or TRBD2 (6 bases each). Germline values: CDR1 MDHEN, CDR2 SYDVKM. This CDR3 has 17 amino acids. V shed 7 bases and J shed 2 bases, with 20 bases lying between them. In nucleotides, the CDR3 is TGTGCCAGCAAACAAATAAAAGGGGGACTTAACACCGGGGAGCTGTTTTTT. This codes for CASKQIKGGLNTGELFF.

V gene TRBV11-2 combines with J gene TRBJ1-4; D ambiguous. The CDR3 spans 14 residues. Trimming took off 3 bases at V and 0 bases at J, with 5 bases between the two ends. Germline V gene data show CDR1 as SGHAT and CDR2 as FQNNGV. CDR3 nucleotide sequence: TGTGCCAGCAGCTTTGGCACAACTAATGAAAAACTGTTTTTT. Amino acid sequence: CASSFGTTNEKLFF.

The CDR3, as DNA: TGTGCCAGTGGAGGGCAATGGTACCAAGAGACCCAGTACTTC. It yields the protein CASGGQWYQETQYF. This rearrangement joins TRBV19 to TRBJ2-5; TRBD2 might be the D (6 bases). V was shortened by 8 bases and J by 0 bases, with 13 bases between the two germline ends. From germline, CDR1 is LNHDA and CDR2 SQIVND (reference sequence). The CDR3 is made up of 14 amino acids.

This clone has a single count. As DNA, the CDR3 is TGCGCCAGCAGCCAAGGAAACGGACCTTTTGAGCAGTTCTTC. Amino acids: CASSQGNGPFEQFF. This chain connects TRBV4-3 to TRBJ2-1; D unresolved. CDR1 and CDR2 from the germline V gene are LGHNA and YSLEER. The length of the CDR3 is 14 residues. V lost 1 base to trimming and J lost 9 bases, with 13 bases between them.

This sequence joins TRBV5-6 and TRBJ2-7; D is possibly TRBD1 (6 bases). This CDR3 is built from 15 residues. The ends were cut back, 2 bases at V and 1 base at J, with 13 bases in the middle. Per germline, CDR1 SGHDT and CDR2 YYEEEE. In DNA, the CDR3 is TGTGCCAGCAGCTTTGAGAGGACAGTTTCCTACGAGCAGTACTTC. Protein product: CASSFERTVSYEQYF. The variable domain in full, with the rest retrieved from reference TRBV5-6 and TRBJ2-7, is DAGVTQSPTHLIKTRGQQVTLRCSPKSGHDTVSWYQQALGQGPQFIFQYYEEEERQRGNFPDRFSGHQFPNYSSELNVNALLLGDSALYLCASSFERTVSYEQYFGPGTRLTVT.

The rearrangement joins TRBV2 to TRBJ2-1; the match to TRBD2 covers 7 bases. Trimming at V came to 2 bases and at J to 0 bases, leaving 10 bases not matched to a gene. This CDR3 contains 18 residues. The germline gives CDR1 SNHLY, CDR2 FYNNEI. The CDR3 DNA sequence: TGTGCCAGCAGTGAACCTCTTGCGGGAGCGACCTCCTACAATGAGCAGTTCTTC. Protein sequence: CASSEPLAGATSYNEQFF.